These 25 T cell receptor beta chains share one sample of origin, sequenced in a study of T cell responses to AZD1222 COVID-19 vaccine. The assay was immunoSEQ multiplex PCR, and TCRdb's table has in-frame clones only and misses some. The table has about 90,000 clones, 85% seen once; the top ten hold 4.5%. This material consisted of peripheral blood, taken 28 days after the second AZD1222 dose. Source of these receptors: an adult who received the AZD1222 COVID-19 vaccine.

The gene calls are TRBV28 and TRBJ2-5, with D maybe TRBD1 (6 bases). Trimming stripped 6 bases from V and 5 bases from J, with 19 bases between. The CDR3 length is 15 residues. CDR1 and CDR2 (germline): MDHEN, SYDVKM. The CDR3 DNA sequence: TGTGCCAGCAGCCAGGTGCAGGGGAATTGGGAGACCCAGTACTTC. It encodes CASSQVQGNWETQYF.

The chain links TRBV19 to TRBJ1-1; 7 nucleotides line up with TRBD1. V gave up 6 bases and J gave up 6 bases; unmatched junction bases: 4. The CDR3 runs 12 residues. Germline CDR1 is LNHDA and CDR2 is SQIVND (reference sequence). The CDR3 protein is CASSRGTPEAFF. The CDR3 DNA is TGTGCCAGTAGCAGGGGGACGCCTGAAGCTTTCTTT.

The chain couples TRBV5-4 to TRBJ2-4; 13 bases line up with TRBD2. V shed 4 bases, J shed 0 bases, and the junction held 7 bases outside the gene matches. Germline values: CDR1 SGHNT, CDR2 YYREEE (reference sequence). CDR3 size: 18 residues. CDR3 sequence reads: CASSPGLAGLGAKNIQYF. The DNA of the CDR3 is TGTGCCAGCAGCCCGGGACTAGCGGGGCTTGGAGCCAAAAACATTCAGTACTTC.

The chain has TRBV27 and TRBJ2-5; 15 nucleotides agree with TRBD2. Germline V gives CDR1 MNHEY, CDR2 SMNVEV (reference sequence). The V and J ends lost 6 bases and 4 bases, in that order; junction bases with no gene match: 15. This CDR3 region has 19 residues. CDR3 bases: TGTGCCAGCAGCCCGGCCTCCGGGACTAGCGGGGGGAAGCGAGAGACCCAGTACTTC. Translation: CASSPASGTSGGKRETQYF.

The chain uses TRBV11-2 and TRBJ1-1; possibly TRBD1 for D (5 bases). CDR1 is SGHAT, CDR2 FQNNGV, per germline. The CDR3 consists of 16 residues. V gave up 5 bases and J gave up 6 bases, with 22 bases separating them. DNA for the CDR3: TGTGCCAGCAGCCGAAAGGGCGGGGCTTTAAACTCTGAAGCTTTCTTT. Its protein is CASSRKGGALNSEAFF.

The gene calls are TRBV19 and TRBJ1-2; possible D gene TRBD1, 5 bases. Trimming removed 6 bases at V and 6 bases at J, with 17 bases between. The CDR3 has 14 residues. CDR1 is LNHDA, CDR2 SQIVND, per germline (reference sequence). In nucleotides, the CDR3 is TGTGCCAGTAGACTGCCGGGACCGACCAATGGCTACACCTTC. Residues: CASRLPGPTNGYTF.

This clone was detected only once. The chain combines TRBV6-5 with TRBJ1-1, with no clear D. CDR3 size: 12 residues. Trimming shortened V by 5 bases and J by 4 bases, and 8 bases separated the two germline ends. Germline lookup yields CDR1 MNHEY and CDR2 SVGAGI. The CDR3 here is CASSQRSTEAFF. The CDR3 DNA reads TGTGCCAGCAGTCAGAGGAGCACTGAAGCTTTCTTT.

The rearrangement uses TRBV5-5 and TRBJ1-5; D unresolved. The V gene's germline CDR1 is SGHKS and CDR2 YYEKEE (reference sequence). The CDR3 is 16 amino acids. The ends were cut back, 1 base at V and 0 bases at J, with 11 bases in the middle. The CDR3 is CASSLYWSDSNQPQHF. The DNA for the CDR3 is TGTGCCAGCAGCTTGTACTGGAGTGATAGCAATCAGCCCCAGCATTTT.

The chain has TRBV2 and TRBJ2-3; a weak D match, TRBD2 (6 bases). The CDR3 totals 17 residues. Germline loops: CDR1 SNHLY, CDR2 FYNNEI. Trimming stripped 1 base from V and 1 base from J, with 15 bases between. CDR3 bases: TGTGCCAGCAGTGAAGGCGGGCTAGCGCGGCGCACAGATACGCAGTATTTT. Protein: CASSEGGLARRTDTQYF. Together with reference TRBV2 and TRBJ2-3, the CDR3 gives the full variable domain: EPEVTQTPSHQVTQMGQEVILRCVPISNHLYFYWYRQILGQKVEFLVSFYNNEISEKSEIFDDQFSVERPDGSNFTLKIRSTKLEDSAMYFCASSEGGLARRTDTQYFGPGTRLTVL.

The rearrangement links TRBV20-1 to TRBJ1-2; the D is unclear. The CDR3 contains 15 residues. Trimming stripped 5 bases from V and 0 bases from J, with 16 bases between. Germline V lookup: CDR1 DFQATT, CDR2 SNEGSKA (reference sequence). The CDR3 DNA reads TGCAGTGCTGGTGAAGCCCGAATCGCTAACTATGGCTACACCTTC. Its translation: CSAGEARIANYGYTF.

V gene TRBV27 combines with J gene TRBJ2-7, with 12 bases identical to TRBD2. The CDR3 covers 15 residues. V shed 6 bases and J 1 base; nucleotides not matched to a gene: 4. Germline CDR1 is MNHEY and CDR2 is SMNVEV (reference sequence). CDR3 nucleotide sequence: TGTGCCAGCAGCAACCTAGCGGGAGGGTCCTACGAGCAGTACTTC. Protein product: CASSNLAGGSYEQYF.

The chain uses TRBV7-9 and TRBJ2-7; tentative D call: TRBD1 (7 bases). This CDR3 has 17 amino acids. V lost 6 bases, J lost 3 bases, and 24 bases lay in between. Germline V lookup: CDR1 SEHNR, CDR2 FQNEAQ (reference sequence). The CDR3 region is CASRLSPGGGRNYEQYF. In nucleotides, the CDR3 is TGTGCCAGCAGGTTATCGCCCGGAGGGGGCAGGAACTACGAGCAGTACTTC.

The V gene is TRBV23-1, the J gene TRBJ2-2, with D possibly TRBD2 on 6 matching bases. TRBV23-1 is an ORF for which the function is uncertain. The V end lost 3 bases, the J end lost 0 bases, and 26 bases lay between the germline ends. The CDR3 is 21 residues long. The CDR3 reads CASSHSPGLLELGTNTGELFF. CDR3 nucleotides: TGCGCCAGCAGTCACTCGCCGGGACTCCTTGAACTTGGGACGAACACCGGGGAGCTGTTTTTT.

V and J are TRBV7-9 and TRBJ2-5; TRBD2 aligns across 8 bases. The germline CDR1 and CDR2 sequences are SEHNR and FQNEAQ (reference sequence). The CDR3 contains 14 residues. J gave up 2 bases and V 6 bases, and 5 bases lay outside the gene matches. Here the CDR3 reads CASRRLALQETQYF. The CDR3 region has the DNA TGTGCCAGCAGACGACTAGCGCTACAAGAGACCCAGTACTTC.

This clone was counted a single time. DNA of the CDR3: TGTGCCAGCAGGGTTAGGGGGAGGGCTGAAGCTTTCTTT. Translated, it gives CASRVRGRAEAFF. V gene TRBV7-8 combines with J gene TRBJ1-1, with D possibly matching TRBD1 (6 bases). The CDR3 spans 13 residues. The germline V and J ends were trimmed by 6 bases and 6 bases, with 14 bases remaining between them. Germline CDR1 and CDR2: SGHVS and FQNEAQ.

The chain has TRBV27 and TRBJ2-7, with TRBD2 matching 8 bases. Germline assignment: CDR1 MNHEY and CDR2 SMNVEV (reference sequence). The CDR3 length is 16 residues. V was pared by 0 bases and J by 6 bases, with 10 bases of the junction left unmatched. The CDR3 reads CASSLSPSGSFSEQYF. Written as DNA, the CDR3 is TGTGCCAGCAGTTTATCGCCCAGCGGGAGTTTCTCCGAGCAGTACTTC.

V and J are TRBV7-6 and TRBJ1-2; the D is unclear. Trimming took off 5 bases at V and 0 bases at J, with 13 bases between the two ends. The CDR3 extends over 15 amino acids. CDR1 and CDR2 from the germline V gene are SGHVS and FNYEAQ. CDR3 nucleotide sequence: TGTGCCAGCAGCCCAGGAACCCTGACTAACTATGGCTACACCTTC. Translated: CASSPGTLTNYGYTF.

J is TRBJ2-5 and V is TRBV30, with D tentatively TRBD1 (6 bases). CDR1 is GTSNPN, CDR2 SVGIG, per germline (reference sequence). Trimming removed 0 bases from V and 5 bases from J, with 16 bases in between. This CDR3 comprises 15 residues. The CDR3 here is CAWSVRGRGGETQYF. Here the CDR3 DNA reads TGTGCCTGGAGTGTCAGGGGCCGCGGTGGGGAGACCCAGTACTTC. The full variable domain, completed using reference TRBV30 and TRBJ2-5, is SQTIHQWPATLVQPVGSPLSLECTVEGTSNPNLYWYRQAAGRGLQLLFYSVGIGQISSEVPQNLSASRPQDRQFILSSKKLLLSDSGFYLCAWSVRGRGGETQYFGPGTRLLVL.

This rearrangement joins TRBV2 to TRBJ1-2, with D hard to call. Germline-derived CDR1 and CDR2 are SNHLY and FYNNEI. This CDR3 is 12 amino acids long. V shed 6 bases and J shed 5 bases, with 10 bases lying between them. This CDR3 reads CASSPGEYGYTF. As DNA, the CDR3 is TGTGCCAGCAGCCCAGGCGAGTATGGCTACACCTTC.

The chain links TRBV9 to TRBJ2-7, with D possibly called TRBD1 or TRBD2 (5 bases each). Trimming took 4 bases from V and 3 from J, leaving 11 bases between them. Germline-derived CDR1 and CDR2 are SGDLS and YYNGEE. The CDR3 totals 13 residues. The CDR3 nucleotides read TGTGCCAGCAGCCCAGAGGGGTACTACGAGCAGTACTTC. This codes for CASSPEGYYEQYF.

The chain combines TRBV19 with TRBJ1-1; D possibly corresponds to TRBD1 (5 bases). Germline V gives CDR1 LNHDA, CDR2 SQIVND (reference sequence). This CDR3 region has 14 residues. Trimming removed 6 bases from V and 0 bases from J, with 11 bases in between. The CDR3 spells CASRTRDLNTEAFF. CDR3 DNA sequence: TGTGCCAGTAGAACCAGGGATTTGAACACTGAAGCTTTCTTT. The variable domain in full, completed from reference TRBV19 and TRBJ1-1, reads DGGITQSPKYLFRKEGQNVTLSCEQNLNHDAMYWYRQDPGQGLRLIYYSQIVNDFQKGDIAEGYSVSREKKESFPLTVTSAQKNPTAFYLCASRTRDLNTEAFFGQGTRLTVV.

The genes are TRBV7-2 and TRBJ2-1; D gene ambiguous. The germline V gene has CDR1 SGHTA and CDR2 FQGNSA. CDR3 length equals 13 residues. V was pared by 2 bases and J by 12 bases, with 14 bases between. The CDR3 loop reads CASSLRRASVQFF. The CDR3 DNA is TGTGCCAGCAGCTTAAGAAGGGCCAGTGTGCAGTTCTTC.

The rearrangement uses TRBV29-1 and TRBJ1-1; TRBD1 aligns across 7 bases. J gave up 1 base and V 2 bases, and 1 base lay outside the gene matches. The CDR3 loop spans 13 amino acids. In germline, CDR1 is SQVTM, CDR2 ANQGSEA. For the CDR3, the DNA is TGCAGCGTTGAACACAGGGGGAACACTGAAGCTTTCTTT. It yields the protein CSVEHRGNTEAFF.

This chain links TRBV11-2 with TRBJ1-1; D is unclear. This CDR3 spans 14 amino acids. CDR1 and CDR2 from the germline V gene are SGHAT and FQNNGV. Trimming cost V 6 bases and J 1 base, with 12 bases left between them. CDR3 amino acids: CASRPRRANTEAFF. The CDR3, as DNA: TGTGCCAGCAGACCTCGGCGGGCGAACACTGAAGCTTTCTTT.

The rearrangement links TRBV19 to TRBJ1-1; 7 bases agree with TRBD1. In germline, CDR1 is LNHDA, CDR2 SQIVND (reference sequence). V gave up 4 bases and J gave up 1 base; unmatched junction bases: 3. This CDR3 is 14 amino acids long. As DNA, the CDR3 is TGTGCCAGTAGTAAGAGGGACAGGAACACTGAAGCTTTCTTT. Protein product: CASSKRDRNTEAFF.